This T cell receptor (beta chain) was recovered during a study of early T cells in non-severe SARS-CoV-2 infection. Study summary: Sequencing of bulk RNA from unsorted whole blood was done, without chain pairing.

This clonotype was detected a few times. Its antigen is still unknown. The V and J ends lost 0 bases and 4 bases respectively, with 11 bases between them. CDR1 and CDR2 (germline): LGHNA, YNFKEQ. The CDR3 loop spans 15 amino acids. Study findings and constraints: Matches to VDJdb favored anti-spike CD8 responses and missed private and CD4 specificities.

Individual cDNA molecules carried attached unique molecular identifiers. TCRdb re-analysed the 5' RACE reads in MiXCR, keeping a single row per CDR3 protein. This repertoire shows approximately 65,000 distinct CDR3 sequences, about an eighth found once; its top ten account for roughly 4.2%. The receptor comes from an adult who was a healthcare worker with PCR-confirmed SARS-CoV-2 infection or an uninfected control (not recorded which). V usage is TRBV4-2 and J usage is TRBJ2-3; D possibly corresponds to TRBD2 (5 bases). Material for sequencing was whole blood. CDR3 sequence reads: CASSQDSPGADTQYF. CDR3 sequence (DNA): TGTGCCAGCAGCCAAGATTCCCCCGGGGCAGATACGCAGTATTTT.